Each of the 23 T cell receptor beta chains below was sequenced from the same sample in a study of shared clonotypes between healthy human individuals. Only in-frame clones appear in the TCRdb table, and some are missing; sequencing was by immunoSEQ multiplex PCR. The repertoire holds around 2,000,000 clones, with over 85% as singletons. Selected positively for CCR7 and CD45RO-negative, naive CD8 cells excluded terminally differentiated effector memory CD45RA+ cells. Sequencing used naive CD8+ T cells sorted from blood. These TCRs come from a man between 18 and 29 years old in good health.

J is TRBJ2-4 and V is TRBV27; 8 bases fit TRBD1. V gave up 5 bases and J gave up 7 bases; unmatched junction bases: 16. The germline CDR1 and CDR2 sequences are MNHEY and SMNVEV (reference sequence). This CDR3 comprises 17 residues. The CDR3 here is CASSVIGTGLGVNIQYF. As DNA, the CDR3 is TGTGCCAGCAGTGTGATAGGGACAGGACTTGGGGTGAACATTCAGTACTTC.

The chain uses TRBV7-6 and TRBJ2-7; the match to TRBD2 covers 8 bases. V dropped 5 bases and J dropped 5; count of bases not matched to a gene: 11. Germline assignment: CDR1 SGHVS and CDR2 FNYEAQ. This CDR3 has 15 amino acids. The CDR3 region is CASSAHREGPHEQYF. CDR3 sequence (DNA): TGTGCCAGCAGCGCCCATCGGGAGGGCCCCCACGAGCAGTACTTC.

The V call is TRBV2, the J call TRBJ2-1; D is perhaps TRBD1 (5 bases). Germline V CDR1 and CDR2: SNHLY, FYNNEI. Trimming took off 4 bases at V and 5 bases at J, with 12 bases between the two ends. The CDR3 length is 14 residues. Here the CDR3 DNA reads TGTGCCAGCAGTGTGGGGCGCCGGGACAATGAGCAGTTCTTC. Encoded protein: CASSVGRRDNEQFF.

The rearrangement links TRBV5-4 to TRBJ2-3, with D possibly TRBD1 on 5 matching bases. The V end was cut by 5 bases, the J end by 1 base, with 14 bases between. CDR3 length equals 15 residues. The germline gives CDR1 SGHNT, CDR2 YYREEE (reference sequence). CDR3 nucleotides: TGTGCCAGCAGTGTCGACAGATCTGGCACAGATACGCAGTATTTT. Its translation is CASSVDRSGTDTQYF.

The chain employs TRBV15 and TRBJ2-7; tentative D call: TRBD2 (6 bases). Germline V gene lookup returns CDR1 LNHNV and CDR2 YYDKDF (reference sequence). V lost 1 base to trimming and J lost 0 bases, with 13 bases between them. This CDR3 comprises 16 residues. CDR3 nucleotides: TGTGCCACCAGCAGAGCGCTCGCGGGAAGCTCCTACGAGCAGTACTTC. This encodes CATSRALAGSSYEQYF.

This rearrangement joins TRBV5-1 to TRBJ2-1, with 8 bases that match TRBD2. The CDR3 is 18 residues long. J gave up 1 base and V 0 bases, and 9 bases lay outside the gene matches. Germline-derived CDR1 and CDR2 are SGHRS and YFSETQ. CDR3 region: CASSLVGSGRGSYNEQFF. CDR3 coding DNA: TGCGCCAGCAGCTTGGTGGGGAGCGGGAGAGGGTCCTACAATGAGCAGTTCTTC.

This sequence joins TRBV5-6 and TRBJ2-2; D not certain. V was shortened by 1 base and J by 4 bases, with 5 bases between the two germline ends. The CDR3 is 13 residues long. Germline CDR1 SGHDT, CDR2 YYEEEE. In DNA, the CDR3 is TGTGCCAGCAGCTTGATGGGCACCGGGGAGCTGTTTTTT. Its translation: CASSLMGTGELFF.

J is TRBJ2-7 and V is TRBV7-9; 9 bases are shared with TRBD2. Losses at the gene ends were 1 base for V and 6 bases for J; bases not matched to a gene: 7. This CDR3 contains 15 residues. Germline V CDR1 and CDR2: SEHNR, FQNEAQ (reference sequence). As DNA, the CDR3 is TGTGCCAGCAGCTTAGAGGGAGCGGGAGGCGGCGAGCAGTACTTC. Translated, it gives CASSLEGAGGGEQYF.

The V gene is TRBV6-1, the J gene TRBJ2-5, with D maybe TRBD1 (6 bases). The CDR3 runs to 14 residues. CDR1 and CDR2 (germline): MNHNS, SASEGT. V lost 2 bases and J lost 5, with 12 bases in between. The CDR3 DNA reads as TGTGCCAGCAGTGAATGGACAGTCGCGGAGACCCAGTACTTC. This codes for CASSEWTVAETQYF.

Here the CDR3 reads CASSATPFLDREKLFF. CDR3 in DNA: TGTGCCAGCAGTGCCACCCCTTTCTTGGACAGGGAAAAACTGTTTTTT. The rearrangement links TRBV28 to TRBJ1-4; 7 bases agree with TRBD1. This CDR3 has 16 residues. Trimming cost V 5 bases and J 8 bases; bases outside gene matches: 14. Germline values: CDR1 MDHEN, CDR2 SYDVKM.

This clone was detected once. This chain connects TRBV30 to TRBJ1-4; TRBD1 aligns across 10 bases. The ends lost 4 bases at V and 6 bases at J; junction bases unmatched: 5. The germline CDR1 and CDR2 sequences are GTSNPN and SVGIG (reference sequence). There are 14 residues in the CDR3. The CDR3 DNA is TGTGCCTGGAACTACGGACAGGGGGATGAAAAACTGTTTTTT. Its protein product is CAWNYGQGDEKLFF.

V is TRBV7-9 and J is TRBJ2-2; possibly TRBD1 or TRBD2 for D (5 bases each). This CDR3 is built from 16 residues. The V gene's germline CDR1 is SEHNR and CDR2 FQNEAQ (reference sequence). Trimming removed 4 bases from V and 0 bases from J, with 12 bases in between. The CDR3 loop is CASSWGPDANTGELFF. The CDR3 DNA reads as TGTGCCAGCAGCTGGGGACCGGATGCGAACACCGGGGAGCTGTTTTTT. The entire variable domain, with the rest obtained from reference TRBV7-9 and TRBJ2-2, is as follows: DTGVSQNPRHKITKRGQNVTFRCDPISEHNRLYWYRQTLGQGPEFLTYFQNEAQLEKSRLLSDRFSAERPKGSFSTLEIQRTEQGDSAMYLCASSWGPDANTGELFFGEGSRLTVL.

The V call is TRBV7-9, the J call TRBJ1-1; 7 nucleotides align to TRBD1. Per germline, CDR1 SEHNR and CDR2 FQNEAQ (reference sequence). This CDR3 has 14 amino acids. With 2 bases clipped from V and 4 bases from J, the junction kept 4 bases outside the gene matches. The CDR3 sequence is CASSLKGAGTEAFF. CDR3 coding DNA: TGTGCCAGCAGCTTAAAGGGGGCCGGCACTGAAGCTTTCTTT.

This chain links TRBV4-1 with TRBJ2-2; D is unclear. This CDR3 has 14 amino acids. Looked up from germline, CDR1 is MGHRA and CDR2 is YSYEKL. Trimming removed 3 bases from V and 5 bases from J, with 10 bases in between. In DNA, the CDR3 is TGCGCCAGCAGCCACATCGTTACAACCGGGGAGCTGTTTTTT. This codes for CASSHIVTTGELFF.

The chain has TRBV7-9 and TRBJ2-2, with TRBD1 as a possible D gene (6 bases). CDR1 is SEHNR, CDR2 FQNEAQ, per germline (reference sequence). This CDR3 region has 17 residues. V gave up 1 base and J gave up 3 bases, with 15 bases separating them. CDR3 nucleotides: TGTGCCAGCAGCTTAGTGGTGACAGGAGTTTACACCGGGGAGCTGTTTTTT. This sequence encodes CASSLVVTGVYTGELFF.

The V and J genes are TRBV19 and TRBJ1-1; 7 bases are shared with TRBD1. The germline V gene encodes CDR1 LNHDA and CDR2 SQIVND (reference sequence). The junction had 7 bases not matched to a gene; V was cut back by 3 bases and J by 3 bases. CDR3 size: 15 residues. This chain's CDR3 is CASSMAGGWDTEAFF. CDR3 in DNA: TGTGCCAGTAGTATGGCAGGGGGTTGGGACACTGAAGCTTTCTTT.

The CDR3 region is CASSLDSVSWGTDTQYF. The CDR3 bases are TGTGCCAGCAGCTTGGATTCGGTCTCCTGGGGGACAGATACGCAGTATTTT. This rearrangement joins TRBV5-6 to TRBJ2-3, with D tentatively TRBD1 or TRBD2 (5 bases each). Trimming cost V 0 bases and J 3 bases, with 17 bases left between them. Germline-derived CDR1 and CDR2 are SGHDT and YYEEEE. This CDR3 spans 17 amino acids.

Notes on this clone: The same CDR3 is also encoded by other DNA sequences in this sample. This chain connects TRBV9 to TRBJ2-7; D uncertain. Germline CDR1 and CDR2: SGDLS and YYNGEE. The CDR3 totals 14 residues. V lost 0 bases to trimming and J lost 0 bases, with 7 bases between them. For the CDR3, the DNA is TGTGCCAGCAGCGTAGATCTGAGCTCCTACGAGCAGTACTTC. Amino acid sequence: CASSVDLSSYEQYF.

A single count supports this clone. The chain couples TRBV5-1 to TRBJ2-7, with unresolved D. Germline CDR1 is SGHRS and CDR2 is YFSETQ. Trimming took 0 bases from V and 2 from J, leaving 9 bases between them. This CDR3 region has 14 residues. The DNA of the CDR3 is TGCGCCAGCAGCTTGGGGGCAACGGCCTACGAGCAGTACTTC. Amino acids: CASSLGATAYEQYF.

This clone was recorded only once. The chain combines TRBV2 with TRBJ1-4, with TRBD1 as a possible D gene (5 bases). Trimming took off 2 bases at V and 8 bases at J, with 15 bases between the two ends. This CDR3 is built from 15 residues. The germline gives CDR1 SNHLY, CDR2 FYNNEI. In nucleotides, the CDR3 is TGTGCCAGCAGTGAATGGGGGGTTGATAAGGAAAAACTGTTTTTT. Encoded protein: CASSEWGVDKEKLFF.

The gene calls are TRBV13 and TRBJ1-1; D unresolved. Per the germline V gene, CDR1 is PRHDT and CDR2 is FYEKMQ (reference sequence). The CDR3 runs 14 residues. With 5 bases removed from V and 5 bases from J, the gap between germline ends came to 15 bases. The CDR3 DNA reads TGTGCCAGCAGCCCCGAAAGGGTAGAGACTGAAGCTTTCTTT. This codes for CASSPERVETEAFF. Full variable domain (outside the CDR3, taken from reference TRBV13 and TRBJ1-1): AAGVIQSPRHLIKEKRETATLKCYPIPRHDTVYWYQQGPGQDPQFLISFYEKMQSDKGSIPDRFSAQQFSDYHSELNMSSLELGDSALYFCASSPERVETEAFFGQGTRLTVV.

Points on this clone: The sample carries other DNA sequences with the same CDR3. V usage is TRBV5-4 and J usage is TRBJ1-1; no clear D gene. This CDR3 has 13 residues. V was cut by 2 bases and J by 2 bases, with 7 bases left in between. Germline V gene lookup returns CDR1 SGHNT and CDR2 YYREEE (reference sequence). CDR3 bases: TGTGCCAGCAGCTTTTGGGGAAACACTGAAGCTTTCTTT. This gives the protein CASSFWGNTEAFF. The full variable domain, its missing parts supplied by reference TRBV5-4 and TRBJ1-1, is ETGVTQSPTHLIKTRGQQVTLRCSSQSGHNTVSWYQQALGQGPQFIFQYYREEENGRGNFPPRFSGLQFPNYSSELNVNALELDDSALYLCASSFWGNTEAFFGQGTRLTVV.

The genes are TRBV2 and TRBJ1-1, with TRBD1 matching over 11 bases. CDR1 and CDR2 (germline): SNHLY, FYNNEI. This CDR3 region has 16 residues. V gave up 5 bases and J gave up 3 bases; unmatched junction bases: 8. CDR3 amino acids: CASSRLPGQGDTEAFF. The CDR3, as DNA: TGTGCCAGCAGTAGGCTACCGGGACAGGGGGACACTGAAGCTTTCTTT.